The next 3 T cell receptor beta chains were all read from a single sample in a study of liver allograft versus peripheral blood T cells. Study-wide context: What was compared were the T cell receptor repertoires in transplanted livers and those in the peripheral blood of recipients.

TCRdb ran MiXCR on the reads and lists one entry per CDR3 protein. The top ten clones hold about 6% of a sample with about 14,000 distinct CDR3 sequences, approximately 22% of them seen once. All receptors derive from a human patient who had a liver transplant. Some T cells may be supplied by the graft donor.

There are a few counts of this clonotype. The chain uses TRBV27 and TRBJ1-5, with 8 positions matching TRBD1. The trim removed 5 bases at V and 12 bases at J, leaving 6 bases unmatched. The germline V gene has CDR1 MNHEY and CDR2 SMNVEV (reference sequence). The CDR3 covers 12 residues. CDR3: CASSTTGGVQHF. The CDR3 DNA reads as TGTGCCAGCAGTACCACAGGGGGGGTCCAGCATTTT.

This clonotype came up many times. The V gene is TRBV6-2 or TRBV6-3, the J gene TRBJ2-2; 7 bases map to TRBD1. CDR1 and CDR2 from the germline V gene are MNHEY and SVGEGT. CDR3 length: 17 residues. V shed 8 bases, J shed 6 bases, and the junction held 18 bases outside the gene matches. CDR3 amino acids: CASGPRTATGLPGELFF. The CDR3 DNA follows: TGTGCCAGCGGTCCTCGAACCGCGACAGGGCTACCCGGGGAGCTGTTTTTT.

This clonotype was detected once. A read error may explain this, as a much larger clone is one base away. This chain connects TRBV6-2 or TRBV6-3 to TRBJ1-5; D gene ambiguous. This CDR3 contains 15 residues. Per germline, CDR1 MNHEY and CDR2 SVGEGT. Here the CDR3 DNA reads TGTGCCAGCAGTTTGGCCGGAAATAGCATTCAGCCCCAGCATTTT. Translating it yields CASSLAGNSIQPQHF.